Below are 8 T cell receptor beta chains sequenced from a single sample in a study of OX40 agonist ivuxolimab in advanced cancers. Sequenced by immunoSEQ multiplex PCR; TCRdb stores in-frame clones only, minus some. Among 70,000 to 95,000 clones listed, over 85% were seen once. The source material was CD4+ or CD8+ T cells sorted from blood, sampled in a trial of the OX40 agonist ivuxolimab. These receptors came from an adult with an advanced solid tumor such as melanoma, head and neck, liver or kidney cancer.

V and J are TRBV9 and TRBJ1-2; D is ambiguous. In germline, CDR1 is SGDLS, CDR2 YYNGEE. With 4 bases removed from V and 4 bases from J, the gap between germline ends came to 14 bases. CDR3 size: 14 residues. DNA of the CDR3: TGTGCCAGCAGCCGAGATGATAGGGTCTATGGCTACACCTTC. Its protein product is CASSRDDRVYGYTF.

This clone turned up a few times. The chain couples TRBV6-1 to TRBJ1-5, with no clear D. Trimming took off 4 bases at V and 9 bases at J, with 7 bases between the two ends. There are 11 residues in the CDR3. Germline CDR1 reads MNHNS; CDR2 reads SASEGT. CDR3 nucleotides: TGTGCCAGCAGTGGGGATAGGCCCCAGCATTTT. Its translation: CASSGDRPQHF.

This chain joins TRBV4-3 and TRBJ2-1, with TRBD2 matching over 8 bases. The ends lost 3 bases at V and 3 bases at J; junction bases unmatched: 7. There are 16 residues in the CDR3. In germline, CDR1 is LGHNA, CDR2 YSLEER. CDR3 DNA sequence: TGCGCCAGCAGCCACCGAGCGGGAGCCCTCTACAATGAGCAGTTCTTC. As protein: CASSHRAGALYNEQFF.

The chain recombines TRBV28 with TRBJ1-3; 9 bases map to TRBD1. V lost 10 bases to trimming and J lost 3 bases; unmatched junction nucleotides: 7. The CDR3 loop spans 14 amino acids. Germline V lookup: CDR1 MDHEN, CDR2 SYDVKM. The DNA for the CDR3 is TGTGCCACCTCGGACAGGGGTGTTGGAAACACCATATATTTT. It specifies CATSDRGVGNTIYF.

This chain links TRBV4-3 with TRBJ2-1; D not certain. Looked up from germline, CDR1 is LGHNA and CDR2 is YSLEER. Trimming shortened V by 4 bases and J by 8 bases, and 15 bases separated the two germline ends. This CDR3 has 14 amino acids. CDR3 sequence reads: CASSPHLFADEQFF. CDR3 DNA: TGCGCCAGCAGCCCGCACCTCTTCGCGGATGAGCAGTTCTTC.

This clone was counted once. The rearrangement links TRBV21-1 to TRBJ1-1. TRBV21-1 is annotated as a pseudogene. The CDR3 spans 15 residues. CDR3 in amino acids: CASSKGGRGNTEAFF. DNA of the CDR3: TGTGCCAGCAGCAAGGGAGGTCGGGGGAACACTGAAGCTTTCTTT.

This sequence joins TRBV4-1 and TRBJ2-2; a weak D match, TRBD1 (5 bases). The V and J ends lost 4 bases and 4 bases respectively, with 19 bases between them. This CDR3 comprises 17 residues. CDR1 and CDR2 (germline): MGHRA, YSYEKL. CDR3 DNA: TGCGCCAGCAGCCCGCTAGGGAAAGGGGCGACCACCGGGGAGCTGTTTTTT. Protein sequence: CASSPLGKGATTGELFF.

In nucleotides, the CDR3 is TGTGCCAGCAGTTACTTCCCGGGCGAGCAGTTCTTC. Its translation: CASSYFPGEQFF. This rearrangement joins TRBV6-5 to TRBJ2-1; D is ambiguous. CDR1 is MNHEY and CDR2 is SVGAGI in the germline V gene. V lost 1 base, J lost 10 bases, and 8 bases lay in between. This CDR3 has 12 amino acids.